The clone carrying this T cell receptor beta chain was detected many times. TCRdb processed the 5' RACE reads anew with MiXCR; each CDR3 protein has one entry. The table shows 450,000 to 650,000 distinct CDR3 sequences, with 13% to 15% occurring only once. Per germline, CDR1 SGHRS and CDR2 YFSETQ. V lost 2 bases and J lost 3; bases outside the gene matches: 1. The CDR3 is 14 amino acids. The data derive from a study of identical twins. Separately, the same data were catalogued under a study of yellow fever vaccine responses in identical twins.

The chain uses TRBV5-1 and TRBJ2-1; the match to TRBD2 covers 8 bases. The receptor was derived from a woman aged 18-30 years in good health. The sequenced sample consisted of CD4+ T cells sorted from blood. CDR3 DNA: TGCGCCAGCAGCTTCGGGGGGGACTACAATGAGCAGTTCTTC. It specifies CASSFGGDYNEQFF.